This entry lists 16 T cell receptor beta chains sequenced from one sample in a study of sequential checkpoint blockade in melanoma. The table came from immunoSEQ multiplex PCR; TCRdb's copy has only in-frame clones and leaves some out. This table holds 15,000 to 20,000 clones, around 69% found once. Noted treatment: randomized to nivolumab then ipilimumab (arm A) or the reverse (arm B). The material sequenced was CD8+ T cells sorted from blood (inferred from file names), taken from a patient given nivolumab and ipilimumab in sequence. The receptors were gathered from a human donor with melanoma.

V and J are TRBV7-3 and TRBJ1-1; perhaps TRBD1 as D (6 bases). Germline V lookup: CDR1 SGHTA, CDR2 FQGTGA. V shed 5 bases and J shed 1 base, with 14 bases lying between them. This CDR3 spans 15 amino acids. CDR3 bases: TGTGCCAGCAGCACCCCCGGACAGAAGAACACTGAAGCTTTCTTT. Amino acid sequence: CASSTPGQKNTEAFF.

This clone was recorded a few times. The chain carries TRBV27 and TRBJ2-3; TRBD2 matches at 14 bases. The V segment lost 3 bases and the J segment 4 bases; nucleotides outside the gene matches: 9. The CDR3 is made up of 18 amino acids. The germline V gene has CDR1 MNHEY and CDR2 SMNVEV (reference sequence). The CDR3 here is CASSFGLAGGHPADTQYF. The CDR3, as DNA: TGTGCCAGCAGTTTTGGACTAGCGGGGGGTCACCCTGCAGATACGCAGTATTTT.

V gene TRBV28 combines with J gene TRBJ2-1; 11 nucleotides line up with TRBD2. The CDR3 loop spans 14 amino acids. V was pared by 10 bases and J by 5 bases, with 7 bases of the junction left unmatched. CDR1 is MDHEN and CDR2 is SYDVKM in the germline V gene. DNA of the CDR3: TGTGCCATCAGAGGGACTAGCGGAAACAATGAGCAGTTCTTC. Protein sequence: CAIRGTSGNNEQFF.

The gene calls are TRBV11-2 and TRBJ2-1, with 7 nucleotides matching TRBD2. This CDR3 region has 15 residues. Germline CDR1 SGHAT, CDR2 FQNNGV. After removal of 0 bases from V and 6 bases from J, the junction contained 5 bases not matched to a gene. CDR3 residues: CASSLEAGDLNEQFF. CDR3 coding DNA: TGTGCCAGCAGCTTAGAGGCGGGGGACCTCAATGAGCAGTTCTTC.

V usage is TRBV6-1 and J usage is TRBJ2-3, with 8 bases lining up with TRBD2. V trimming: 8 bases; J trimming: 2 bases; junction bases outside the gene matches: 6. Germline-derived CDR1 and CDR2 are MNHNS and SASEGT. There are 14 residues in the CDR3. The CDR3 here is CASGSGTHTDTQYF. CDR3 bases: TGTGCCAGCGGTAGCGGGACACACACAGATACGCAGTATTTT.

The V call is TRBV2, the J call TRBJ1-5; D is unclear. Trimming removed 4 bases at V and 0 bases at J, with 16 bases between. CDR3 length: 17 amino acids. Germline V gives CDR1 SNHLY, CDR2 FYNNEI. CDR3: CASSGSRLLYSNQPQHF. In nucleotides, the CDR3 is TGTGCCAGCAGTGGGTCCCGACTGCTTTATAGCAATCAGCCCCAGCATTTT.

In its sample, this clone was seen once. The rearrangement joins TRBV15 to TRBJ2-3; unclear D gene. The germline gives CDR1 LNHNV, CDR2 YYDKDF (reference sequence). There are 14 residues in the CDR3. V dropped 7 bases and J dropped 3 bases, with 14 bases sitting between them. CDR3 nucleotides: TGTGCCACCAATGACCGGAGAGTGACAGATACGCAGTATTTT. Translating gives CATNDRRVTDTQYF.

The gene calls are TRBV7-8 and TRBJ2-2, with a tentative D call TRBD1 (6 bases). CDR1 is SGHVS, CDR2 FQNEAQ, per germline. The ends were cut back, 4 bases at V and 6 bases at J, with 15 bases in the middle. The CDR3 totals 15 residues. This chain's CDR3 is CASSSGQGIAGELFF. The CDR3 DNA sequence: TGTGCCAGCAGCTCAGGCCAGGGGATCGCCGGGGAGCTGTTTTTT.

This clone appeared once. J is TRBJ1-1 and V is TRBV6-1; no clear D gene. V lost 8 bases to trimming and J lost 1 base, with 14 bases between them. The CDR3 extends over 14 amino acids. The germline V gene has CDR1 MNHNS and CDR2 SASEGT. The CDR3 region has the DNA TGTGCCAGCCCGGCGGGAGGTCGGAACACTGAAGCTTTCTTT. Translation gives CASPAGGRNTEAFF.

This clone came up a few times. The chain combines TRBV4-2 with TRBJ1-3; 7 positions agree with TRBD1. CDR1 and CDR2 from the germline V gene are LGHNA and YNFKEQ. Trimming at V came to 0 bases and at J to 0 bases, leaving 8 bases not matched to a gene. There are 18 residues in the CDR3. DNA for the CDR3: TGTGCCAGCAGCCAAGAAGACTGGACAGGCCTCTCTGGAAACACCATATATTTT. This codes for CASSQEDWTGLSGNTIYF.

The chain employs TRBV7-2 and TRBJ1-6, with 7 bases matching TRBD1. CDR3 size: 15 residues. The J segment lost 8 bases and the V segment lost 5 bases, leaving 9 bases of the junction unmatched. Germline-derived CDR1 and CDR2 are SGHTA and FQGNSA. CDR3 sequence reads: CASSHRQGSYSPLHF. The CDR3 DNA reads as TGTGCCAGCAGCCATCGACAGGGTAGTTATTCACCCCTCCACTTT.

The chain joins TRBV15 to TRBJ1-2, with 8 bases lining up with TRBD1. The germline gives CDR1 LNHNV, CDR2 YYDKDF (reference sequence). The CDR3 spans 16 residues. With V trimmed by 5 bases and J by 4 bases, 12 bases remained unmatched. The CDR3, as DNA: TGTGCCACCAGCGTCGATCAGGGGGCGCCTTCCTATGGCTACACCTTC. This codes for CATSVDQGAPSYGYTF. Full variable domain (remainder filled in from reference TRBV15 and TRBJ1-2): DAMVIQNPRYQVTQFGKPVTLSCSQTLNHNVMYWYQQKSSQAPKLLFHYYDKDFNNEADTPDNFQSRRPNTSFCFLDIRSPGLGDTAMYLCATSVDQGAPSYGYTFGSGTRLTVV.

The chain employs TRBV9 and TRBJ2-1, with 13 bases fitting TRBD2. The V and J ends lost 1 base and 9 bases, in that order; junction bases with no gene match: 10. Germline CDR1 is SGDLS and CDR2 is YYNGEE. The CDR3 sequence is 17 residues long. This CDR3 reads CASSVTSGGGREAEQFF. CDR3 DNA: TGTGCCAGCAGCGTAACTAGCGGGGGGGGTAGGGAGGCTGAGCAGTTCTTC.

The sample holds one count of this clone. The chain combines TRBV28 with TRBJ2-1, with D possibly being TRBD1 (6 bases). The CDR3 runs 17 residues. Per the germline V gene, CDR1 is MDHEN and CDR2 is SYDVKM. V gave up 3 bases and J gave up 9 bases, with 24 bases separating them. This CDR3 reads CASSFLKPRDNKAEQFF. For the CDR3, the DNA is TGTGCCAGCAGTTTCCTCAAACCCCGGGACAATAAGGCTGAGCAGTTCTTC.

V gene TRBV7-9 combines with J gene TRBJ2-7, with a weak D call TRBD1 (5 bases). This CDR3 contains 14 residues. V dropped 5 bases and J dropped 6 bases, with 17 bases sitting between them. CDR1 is SEHNR and CDR2 is FQNEAQ in the germline V gene (reference sequence). The CDR3 nucleotides read TGTGCCAGCAGCCACGACCTCTCTAGGGGCGAGCAGTACTTC. Its translation is CASSHDLSRGEQYF.

V usage is TRBV9 and J usage is TRBJ1-1; unclear D gene. Germline-derived CDR1 and CDR2 are SGDLS and YYNGEE. The CDR3 runs to 12 residues. V lost 4 bases and J lost 11, with 15 bases in between. CDR3 loop: CASSPGTRGAFF. The CDR3 bases are TGTGCCAGCAGCCCCGGTACACGAGGGGCTTTCTTT. Full variable domain (remainder filled in from reference TRBV9 and TRBJ1-1): DSGVTQTPKHLITATGQRVTLRCSPRSGDLSVYWYQQSLDQGLQFLIQYYNGEERAKGNILERFSAQQFPDLHSELNLSSLELGDSALYFCASSPGTRGAFFGQGTRLTVV.